This TCR beta chain is from a study of shared clonotypes between healthy human individuals. Study information: Each donor's CD8 memory used one plate, CD8 naive two, each CD4 subset three.

Measured with immunoSEQ multiplex PCR; TCRdb has only the in-frame clones, and not every one. The table includes roughly 2 million clones, 90% to 97% detected once. Comment on this clone: What it binds is not known.

Study-level findings and limits: Only blood underwent sampling, and tissue repertoires likely differ. It was observed that roughly 5.4% of naive CD4 clonotypes were shared across a handful of donors. Depth of sequencing was expected to influence donor clonotype sharing.

The CDR3 totals 15 residues. Trimming removed 4 bases at V and 0 bases at J, with 11 bases between. CDR1 and CDR2 from the germline V gene are SGHRS and YFSETQ. The sequencing input was naive CD4+ T cells sorted from blood. The subset denotes: CD45RA+ positively selected. The receptor was isolated from a man in his late teens or twenties in good health. The chain recombines TRBV5-1 with TRBJ1-3; D not certain. For the CDR3, the DNA is TGCGCCAGCAGCCTAGAACACTACTCTGGAAACACCATATATTTT. Translated: CASSLEHYSGNTIYF.